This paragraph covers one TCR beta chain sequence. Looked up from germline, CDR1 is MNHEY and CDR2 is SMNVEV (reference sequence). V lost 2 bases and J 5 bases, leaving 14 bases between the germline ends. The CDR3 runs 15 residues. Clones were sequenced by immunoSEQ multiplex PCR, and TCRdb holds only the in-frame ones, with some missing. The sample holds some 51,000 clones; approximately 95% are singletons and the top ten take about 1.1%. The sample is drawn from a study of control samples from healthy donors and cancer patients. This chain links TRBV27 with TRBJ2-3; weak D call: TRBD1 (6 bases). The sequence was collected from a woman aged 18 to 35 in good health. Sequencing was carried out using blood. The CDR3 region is CASSLGGHKGDTQYF. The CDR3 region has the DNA TGTGCCAGCAGTTTAGGGGGACATAAAGGAGATACGCAGTATTTT.